A selection of T cell receptor beta chains follows, all from one sample in a study of response to subunit inactivated influenza vaccine. TCRdb processed the RT-PCR reads anew with MiXCR; each CDR3 protein has one entry. The sample lists approximately 290,000 distinct CDR3 sequences, approximately 23% seen once, with 10% in the top ten. The specimen comprised PBMCs from blood, sampled approximately 20 months after vaccination. These receptor sequences come from a man aged 50-75 years who received an inactivated influenza vaccine. CDR3s include the opening cysteine and the closing phenylalanine or tryptophan. Fields, in order: clone size, CDR3 length, J gene, V gene, D gene, CDR3 DNA, CDR3 protein. The D gene is left open where the match is weak. Only part of the rows carry a size: once, few, many, or a class if the clone is expanded.

abundance: NA; len: 15; j_gene: TRBJ2-5; v_gene: TRBV7-9; d_gene: NA; CDR3nt: TGTGCCAGCAGTTTCACCCAGGGATACCAAGAGACCCAGTACTTC; CDR3aa: CASSFTQGYQETQYF
abundance: NA; len: 17; j_gene: TRBJ1-3; v_gene: TRBV7-8; d_gene: NA; CDR3nt: TGTGCCAGCAGCTTAGCGCCTACGCGGGGCACTGGAAACACCATATATTTT; CDR3aa: CASSLAPTRGTGNTIYF
abundance: few; len: 13; j_gene: TRBJ1-2; v_gene: TRBV19; d_gene: TRBD1; CDR3nt: TGTGCCAGTAGCCAGGGGGCGTCAGACGGCTACACCTTC; CDR3aa: CASSQGASDGYTF
abundance: few; len: 18; j_gene: TRBJ2-3; v_gene: TRBV12-3/TRBV12-4; d_gene: TRBD2; CDR3nt: TGTGCCAGCAGTTTAAAGGCTAGCGGGGGGACTAGCACAGATACGCAGTATTTT; CDR3aa: CASSLKASGGTSTDTQYF
abundance: NA; len: 13; j_gene: TRBJ1-2; v_gene: TRBV28; d_gene: NA; CDR3nt: TGTGCCAGCAGTTTGTCGACAGGCTCTAGCTACACCTTC; CDR3aa: CASSLSTGSSYTF
abundance: NA; len: 15; j_gene: TRBJ2-7; v_gene: TRBV29-1; d_gene: NA; CDR3nt: TGCAGCGTTGAACTTCGAGACAAGAGCTCCTACGAGCAGTACTTC; CDR3aa: CSVELRDKSSYEQYF
abundance: NA; len: 15; j_gene: TRBJ2-1; v_gene: TRBV20-1; d_gene: NA; CDR3nt: TGCAGTGCTAAAAAACAGGGATTGGTGGACAATGAGCAGTTCTTC; CDR3aa: CSAKKQGLVDNEQFF
abundance: NA; len: 13; j_gene: TRBJ2-1; v_gene: TRBV5-6; d_gene: NA; CDR3nt: TGTGCCAGCAGCTTAGGACCTTCAAATGAGCAGTTCTTC; CDR3aa: CASSLGPSNEQFF
abundance: NA; len: 18; j_gene: TRBJ1-1; v_gene: TRBV11-2; d_gene: NA; CDR3nt: TGTGCCAGCAGCTTAGAAGCCCGGGGAGGTCGTATGAGCACTGAAGCTTTCTTT; CDR3aa: CASSLEARGGRMSTEAFF
abundance: NA; len: 16; j_gene: TRBJ2-2; v_gene: TRBV2; d_gene: NA; CDR3nt: TGTGCCAGCAGCCTCCTTCGGGCGGAGAACACCGGGGAGCTGTTTTTT; CDR3aa: CASSLLRAENTGELFF
abundance: NA; len: 12; j_gene: TRBJ1-2; v_gene: TRBV20-1; d_gene: NA; CDR3nt: TGCAGTGCTAGAGATGGGAACTATGGCTACACCTTC; CDR3aa: CSARDGNYGYTF
abundance: NA; len: 18; j_gene: TRBJ1-1; v_gene: TRBV4-3; d_gene: NA; CDR3nt: TGCGCCAGCAGCCAAGACTGGACGAGGGAGGGCTTGAACACTGAAGCTTTCTTT; CDR3aa: CASSQDWTREGLNTEAFF
abundance: many; len: 13; j_gene: TRBJ1-6; v_gene: TRBV18; d_gene: NA; CDR3nt: TGTGCCAGCTCACCCACTGATAATTCACCCCTCCACTTT; CDR3aa: CASSPTDNSPLHF
abundance: NA; len: 18; j_gene: TRBJ2-3; v_gene: TRBV11-2; d_gene: TRBD2; CDR3nt: TGTGCCAGCAGCTTTGGGACTAGCGGGGCGAGGAGCACAGATACGCAGTATTTT; CDR3aa: CASSFGTSGARSTDTQYF
abundance: many; len: 15; j_gene: TRBJ1-3; v_gene: TRBV7-2; d_gene: NA; CDR3nt: TGTGCCAGCAGCCTAGCCGGACCGGGGGGAAACACCATATATTTT; CDR3aa: CASSLAGPGGNTIYF
abundance: many; len: 15; j_gene: TRBJ1-2; v_gene: TRBV20-1; d_gene: NA; CDR3nt: TGCAGTGCTAGAGATTCGGGGGTTCTATCCCATGGCTACACCTTC; CDR3aa: CSARDSGVLSHGYTF
abundance: few; len: 21; j_gene: TRBJ1-3; v_gene: TRBV6-2/TRBV6-3; d_gene: TRBD1; CDR3nt: TGTGCCAGCAGGCCGACAGGGCTGAAGCTCTGGAAACAGCGCTCTGGAAACACCATATATTTT; CDR3aa: CASRPTGLKLWKQRSGNTIYF
abundance: few; len: 14; j_gene: TRBJ1-1; v_gene: TRBV5-1; d_gene: NA; CDR3nt: TGCGCCAGCAAACCCGGGACATCAAACACTGAAGCTTTCTTT; CDR3aa: CASKPGTSNTEAFF
abundance: NA; len: 15; j_gene: TRBJ2-3; v_gene: TRBV28; d_gene: TRBD2; CDR3nt: TGTGCCGGAGCCGTCGGTGGGGCGGGAGGAGATACGCAGTATTTT; CDR3aa: CAGAVGGAGGDTQYF
abundance: NA; len: 15; j_gene: TRBJ2-7; v_gene: TRBV19; d_gene: TRBD2; CDR3nt: TGTGCCAGTAGTGGCCAGGCTAGCGGGGACTACGAGCAGTACTTC; CDR3aa: CASSGQASGDYEQYF
abundance: many; len: 15; j_gene: TRBJ2-7; v_gene: TRBV7-2; d_gene: NA; CDR3nt: TGTGCCAGCAGCTTAGGAGATTGGGGCGCCTACGAGCAGTACTTC; CDR3aa: CASSLGDWGAYEQYF
abundance: NA; len: 15; j_gene: TRBJ2-3; v_gene: TRBV7-2; d_gene: NA; CDR3nt: TGTGCCAGCAGCCAACAGACCAGTAGGACAGATACGCAGTATTTT; CDR3aa: CASSQQTSRTDTQYF
abundance: many; len: 14; j_gene: TRBJ2-5; v_gene: TRBV12-3/TRBV12-4; d_gene: NA; CDR3nt: TGTGCCAGCAGTTTAAAGGCCCTAGGGGGGCCCCAGTACTTC; CDR3aa: CASSLKALGGPQYF
abundance: few; len: 15; j_gene: TRBJ1-4; v_gene: TRBV6-5; d_gene: NA; CDR3nt: TGTGCCAGCAGTTACTCGAGGCCGAAGTATGAAAAACTGTTTTTT; CDR3aa: CASSYSRPKYEKLFF
abundance: NA; len: 16; j_gene: TRBJ1-1; v_gene: TRBV28; d_gene: TRBD1; CDR3nt: TGTGCCAGCAGAACAGGGGGCGCACCGCTGAACACTGAAGCTTTCTTT; CDR3aa: CASRTGGAPLNTEAFF
abundance: NA; len: 18; j_gene: TRBJ2-3; v_gene: TRBV28; d_gene: NA; CDR3nt: TGTGCCAGCAGTTTACCTCCCGGACGTTTTGTCAGGACAGATACGCAGTATTTT; CDR3aa: CASSLPPGRFVRTDTQYF
abundance: NA; len: 13; j_gene: TRBJ2-1; v_gene: TRBV5-1; d_gene: NA; CDR3nt: TGCGCTCATGTGGGGGGCTCCTACAATGAGCAGTTCTTC; CDR3aa: CAHVGGSYNEQFF
abundance: few; len: 15; j_gene: TRBJ2-2; v_gene: TRBV9; d_gene: TRBD2; CDR3nt: TGTGCCAGCAGCGGAGCGGGGGGAAGGACCGGGGAGCTGTTTTTT; CDR3aa: CASSGAGGRTGELFF
abundance: NA; len: 14; j_gene: TRBJ2-2; v_gene: TRBV5-5; d_gene: NA; CDR3nt: TGTGCCAGCACCCCCGGAATGAACACCGGGGAGCTGTTTTTT; CDR3aa: CASTPGMNTGELFF
abundance: few; len: 16; j_gene: TRBJ2-3; v_gene: TRBV7-6; d_gene: TRBD2; CDR3nt: TGTGCCAGCAGCGGCTCTAGCGGCCTTAGCGGAGGGACGCAGTATTTT; CDR3aa: CASSGSSGLSGGTQYF
abundance: once; len: 12; j_gene: TRBJ1-1; v_gene: TRBV6-5; d_gene: NA; CDR3nt: TGTGCCAGCAGCGACTCGGCCCATGAAGCTTTCTTT; CDR3aa: CASSDSAHEAFF
abundance: NA; len: 15; j_gene: TRBJ1-2; v_gene: TRBV7-2; d_gene: NA; CDR3nt: TGTGCCAGCAGCCCCTTTAGGGGGATCAGCTATGGCTACACCTTC; CDR3aa: CASSPFRGISYGYTF
abundance: few; len: 14; j_gene: TRBJ2-1; v_gene: TRBV7-3; d_gene: TRBD1; CDR3nt: TGTGCCAGCATGGGGACAGCTATTTACAATGAGCAGTTCTTC; CDR3aa: CASMGTAIYNEQFF
abundance: NA; len: 13; j_gene: TRBJ1-2; v_gene: TRBV7-2; d_gene: NA; CDR3nt: TGTGCCAGCAGCTCCAGGGAACCCTATGGCTACACCTTC; CDR3aa: CASSSREPYGYTF
abundance: few; len: 13; j_gene: TRBJ1-4; v_gene: TRBV18; d_gene: NA; CDR3nt: TGTGCCAGCTCCGCAGCGTATAATGAAAAACTGTTTTTT; CDR3aa: CASSAAYNEKLFF
abundance: NA; len: 17; j_gene: TRBJ2-4; v_gene: TRBV7-8; d_gene: NA; CDR3nt: TGTGCCAGCAGCCCGGGGACGGTGACCGTAGCCAAAAACATTCAGTACTTC; CDR3aa: CASSPGTVTVAKNIQYF
abundance: NA; len: 16; j_gene: TRBJ2-5; v_gene: TRBV6-5; d_gene: NA; CDR3nt: TGTGCCAGCAGTTATAGGGGAAACGCCTTCAAAGAGACCCAGTACTTC; CDR3aa: CASSYRGNAFKETQYF
abundance: NA; len: 13; j_gene: TRBJ2-7; v_gene: TRBV20-1; d_gene: NA; CDR3nt: TGCAGTGGGCTTGTAACAGGGAGGTACGAGCAGTACTTC; CDR3aa: CSGLVTGRYEQYF
abundance: NA; len: 16; j_gene: TRBJ2-1; v_gene: TRBV15; d_gene: TRBD2; CDR3nt: TGTGCCACCAGCAGAAAGGGACTAGCGGGTTACAATGAGCAGTTCTTC; CDR3aa: CATSRKGLAGYNEQFF
abundance: NA; len: 13; j_gene: TRBJ1-1; v_gene: TRBV6-1; d_gene: NA; CDR3nt: TGTGCCACCCGCTGGGGGGGAGGCACTGAAGCTTTCTTT; CDR3aa: CATRWGGGTEAFF
abundance: NA; len: 14; j_gene: TRBJ1-1; v_gene: TRBV14; d_gene: NA; CDR3nt: TGTGCCAGCAGCCAAGACCCAGGGGCGCCTGAAGCTTTCTTT; CDR3aa: CASSQDPGAPEAFF
abundance: NA; len: 15; j_gene: TRBJ1-1; v_gene: TRBV5-1; d_gene: TRBD1; CDR3nt: TGCGCCAGCAGCCTACAGACAGGGAGGGGCACTGAAGCTTTCTTT; CDR3aa: CASSLQTGRGTEAFF
abundance: many; len: 17; j_gene: TRBJ1-1; v_gene: TRBV5-1; d_gene: NA; CDR3nt: TGCGCCAGCAGCGCCGATGCCCCCCGGGCTTCGAACACTGAAGCTTTCTTT; CDR3aa: CASSADAPRASNTEAFF
abundance: NA; len: 15; j_gene: TRBJ1-6; v_gene: TRBV5-6; d_gene: NA; CDR3nt: TGTGCCAGCAGCTCGAGACTCCCAATAAGTTCACCCCTCCACTTT; CDR3aa: CASSSRLPISSPLHF
abundance: NA; len: 14; j_gene: TRBJ1-1; v_gene: TRBV7-2; d_gene: NA; CDR3nt: TGTGCCAGCAGGCGGGGAAACCTGAACACTGAAGCTTTCTTT; CDR3aa: CASRRGNLNTEAFF
abundance: NA; len: 14; j_gene: TRBJ1-4; v_gene: TRBV20-1; d_gene: NA; CDR3nt: TGCAGTGCTAGAGTGTCCCAGGGTAATGAAAAACTGTTTTTT; CDR3aa: CSARVSQGNEKLFF
abundance: few; len: 13; j_gene: TRBJ1-4; v_gene: TRBV28; d_gene: TRBD1; CDR3nt: TGTGCCAGCAGGCAGGGACAGACCGAAAAACTGTTTTTT; CDR3aa: CASRQGQTEKLFF
abundance: few; len: 15; j_gene: TRBJ1-5; v_gene: TRBV5-1; d_gene: NA; CDR3nt: TGCGCCAGCAGCTTGGAACCCGGTGGCAATCAGCCCCAGCATTTT; CDR3aa: CASSLEPGGNQPQHF